This T cell receptor beta chain was observed in a study of T-cell memory formation after mild COVID-19. About the study: Across donors, TCR clusters were largely donor specific.

Overall study results and limits: Contracting CD4+ clones lay largely in CM and EM, with CD8+ ones residing in EMRA. Contracting clones from day 15 to 85 had balanced CD4/CD8; later expanders favoured CD4+. Pre-infection memory held some responding clones, suggesting pre-existing cross-reactive T cells responded.

A word on this clonotype: Antigen specificity is unknown.

TCRdb re-called the 5' RACE reads through MiXCR, storing one row per CDR3 protein. The sample includes about 300,000 distinct CDR3 sequences, around 19% of them seen just once. The CDR3 extends over 13 amino acids. Germline V gene lookup returns CDR1 MGHRA and CDR2 YSYEKL. V lost 1 base and J lost 8, with 8 bases in between. This TCR derives from a young man who had mild COVID-19 (a few samples of this study predate the infection). Cell type and time point are not known. Sequencing input: PBMCs or a T cell subset sorted from them (not recorded which). The V gene is TRBV4-1, the J gene TRBJ2-2; D ambiguous. CDR3 sequence (DNA): TGCGCCAGCAGCCAAGGCAACCTGGGGGAGCTGTTTTTT. This sequence encodes CASSQGNLGELFF.